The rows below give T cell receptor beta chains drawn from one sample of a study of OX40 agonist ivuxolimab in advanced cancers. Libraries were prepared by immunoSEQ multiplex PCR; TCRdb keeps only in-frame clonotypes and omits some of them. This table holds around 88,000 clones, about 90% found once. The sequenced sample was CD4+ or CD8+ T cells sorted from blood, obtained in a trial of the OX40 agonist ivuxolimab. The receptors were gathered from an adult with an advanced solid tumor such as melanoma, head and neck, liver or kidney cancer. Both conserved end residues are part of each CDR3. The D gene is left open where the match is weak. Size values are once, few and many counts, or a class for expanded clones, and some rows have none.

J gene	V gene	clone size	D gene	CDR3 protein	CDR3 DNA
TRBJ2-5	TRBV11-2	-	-	CASSLGVDESQYF	TGTGCCAGCAGCTTGGGTGTTGACGAGAGCCAGTACTTC
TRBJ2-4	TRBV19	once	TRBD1	CASSRSGTGGGIQYF	TGTGCCAGTAGCCGTTCCGGGACAGGGGGTGGCATTCAGTACTTC
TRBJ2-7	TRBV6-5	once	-	CASSYMGTYEQYF	TGTGCCAGCAGTTACATGGGAACCTACGAGCAGTACTTC
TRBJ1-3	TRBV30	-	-	CAWDKARALSGNTIYF	TGTGCCTGGGATAAAGCCCGGGCCCTCTCTGGAAACACCATATATTTT
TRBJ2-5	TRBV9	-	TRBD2	CASSVSAGGPPQETQYF	TGTGCCAGCAGCGTATCAGCGGGGGGCCCACCACAAGAGACCCAGTACTTC
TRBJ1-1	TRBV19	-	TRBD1	CASSTETGRAPVAFF	TGTGCCAGTAGTACCGAGACAGGGCGAGCCCCGGTAGCTTTCTTT
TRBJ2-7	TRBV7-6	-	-	CASSKWDKDYEQYF	TGTGCCAGCAGCAAATGGGACAAAGACTACGAGCAGTACTTC
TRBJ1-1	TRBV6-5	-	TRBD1	CASSLDRVNTEAFF	TGTGCCAGCAGTCTGGACAGGGTGAACACTGAAGCTTTCTTT
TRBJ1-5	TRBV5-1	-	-	CASSLGVGQPQHF	TGCGCCAGCAGCCTGGGGGTTGGGCAGCCCCAGCATTTT
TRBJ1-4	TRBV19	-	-	CASTSWGSTNEKLFF	TGTGCCAGTACCAGTTGGGGCTCAACTAATGAAAAACTGTTTTTT
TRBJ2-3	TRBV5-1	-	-	CASSSGDTDTQYF	TGCGCCAGCAGCTCCGGGGACACAGATACGCAGTATTTT
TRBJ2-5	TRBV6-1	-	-	CASSPSKPGWETQYF	TGTGCCAGCAGCCCATCTAAGCCGGGGTGGGAGACCCAGTACTTC
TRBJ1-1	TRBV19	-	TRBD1	CASSAYRDRGSEAFF	TGTGCCAGTAGTGCATACAGGGACAGGGGGTCTGAAGCTTTCTTT
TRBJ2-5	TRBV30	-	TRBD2	CAWTRGAGGFKETQYF	TGTGCCTGGACCCGAGGGGCGGGAGGGTTTAAAGAGACCCAGTACTTC
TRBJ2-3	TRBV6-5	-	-	CASSEGVNTQYF	TGTGCCAGCAGTGAGGGGGTTAATACGCAGTATTTT
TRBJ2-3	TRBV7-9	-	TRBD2	CAAEGLAGESDTQYF	TGTGCCGCCGAGGGACTAGCGGGAGAGTCAGATACGCAGTATTTT